This T cell receptor beta chain stems from a study of regulatory T cells in long-lasting Graves disease. Overall study results and limits: Between persistent patients, a few thousand public clonotypes were shared, exceeding the roughly 1,000 shared between new patients.

Germline trimming cut 4 bases from V and 2 bases from J; bases unmatched to any gene: 4. The CDR3 runs to 14 residues. Germline V lookup: CDR1 GTSNPN, CDR2 SVGIG (reference sequence). This clonotype was picked up many times. Its matching antigen is unknown. Investigators prepared the TCR beta libraries by applying iRepertoire HTBI primers and Arm-PCR of CDR3 regions. One entry per CDR3 protein, called by TCRdb with MiXCR from the multiplex PCR reads. The sample yields 240,000 or so distinct CDR3 sequences, around 21% seen once. The time point here: newly diagnosed GD, antithyroid drugs for less than 3 months. PBMC RNA served as the TCR library source.

The source material was peripheral blood mononuclear cells (PBMCs), sampled at new diagnosis, from a patient treated with antithyroid drugs. The V gene is TRBV30, the J gene TRBJ2-7, with TRBD1 matching over 11 bases. This TCR was sampled from a female donor with Graves disease. CDR3 bases: TGTGCCTGGACTCTGGGACAGGGGGCCTACGAGCAGTACTTC. Residues: CAWTLGQGAYEQYF. Full variable domain (rest looked up from reference TRBV30 and TRBJ2-7): SQTIHQWPATLVQPVGSPLSLECTVEGTSNPNLYWYRQAAGRGLQLLFYSVGIGQISSEVPQNLSASRPQDRQFILSSKKLLLSDSGFYLCAWTLGQGAYEQYFGPGTRLTVT.